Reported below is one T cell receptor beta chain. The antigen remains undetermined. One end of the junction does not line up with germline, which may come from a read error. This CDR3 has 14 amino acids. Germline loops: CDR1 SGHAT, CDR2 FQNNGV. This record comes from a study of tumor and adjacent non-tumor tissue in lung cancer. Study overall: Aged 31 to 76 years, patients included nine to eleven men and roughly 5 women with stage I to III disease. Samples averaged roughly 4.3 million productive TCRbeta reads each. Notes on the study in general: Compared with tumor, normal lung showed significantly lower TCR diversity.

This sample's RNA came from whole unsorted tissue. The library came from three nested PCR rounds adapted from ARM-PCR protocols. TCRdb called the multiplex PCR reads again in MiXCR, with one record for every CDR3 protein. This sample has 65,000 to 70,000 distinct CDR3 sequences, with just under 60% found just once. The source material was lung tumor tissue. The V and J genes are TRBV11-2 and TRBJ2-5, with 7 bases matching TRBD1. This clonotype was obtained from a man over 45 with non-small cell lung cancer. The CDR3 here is CPSSCGQAAGTQYF. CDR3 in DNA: TGTCCCAGCAGCTGCGGACAGGCCGCCGGGACCCAGTACTTC.